This paragraph reports one T cell receptor (beta chain). What it binds is not known. The germline V gene encodes CDR1 MNHEY and CDR2 SVGAGI. The CDR3 consists of 14 residues. Trimming took off 5 bases at V and 3 bases at J, with 14 bases between the two ends. The sample originates from a study of blood T cells in healthy people across ages. Looking at the study overall: Researchers report that template switching captured about one barcoded beta molecule per two T cells.

For the second PCR, which ran for about 7 to 11 cycles, a sample-barcoded 5' primer and a J-beta primer mix were used. Each cDNA molecule was tagged by a template-switch adaptor with 12 random nucleotides. Individual samples furnished no less than 2.5 million CDR3-containing paired-end reads apiece. Each CDR3 protein is one row after TCRdb ran MiXCR on the 5' RACE reads. The sample lists about 1 million distinct CDR3 sequences, under 45% occurring once. Findings and limits, study-wide: Researchers judged that diversity estimates from one million T cells fell short of true values.

This chain joins TRBV6-5 and TRBJ2-7, with D possibly called TRBD1 or TRBD2 (5 bases each). The material sequenced was blood. The receptor was isolated from a woman in her sixties in good health. The CDR3 DNA reads TGTGCCAGCAGTCCAGCCTCTGGGGGCTACGAGCAGTACTTC. Its translation is CASSPASGGYEQYF.